This TCR beta chain was recovered during a study of OX40 agonist ivuxolimab in advanced cancers. V lost 3 bases to trimming and J lost 4 bases, with 9 bases between them. Germline V CDR1 and CDR2: LGHNA, YSLEER. The CDR3 runs 14 residues. This table comes from immunoSEQ multiplex PCR, and its TCRdb copy is limited to in-frame clones, with some not included. The sample has tens of thousands of clones, around 84% seen once. Here the sequenced sample was CD4+ or CD8+ T cells sorted from blood, taken in a trial of the OX40 agonist ivuxolimab. The TCR was taken from an adult with an advanced solid tumor such as melanoma, head and neck, liver or kidney cancer. The V and J genes are TRBV4-3 and TRBJ1-4, with TRBD1 as a possible D gene (5 bases). The DNA for the CDR3 is TGCGCCAGCAGCCAGCAGGGAGATAATGAAAAACTGTTTTTT. Protein sequence: CASSQQGDNEKLFF.